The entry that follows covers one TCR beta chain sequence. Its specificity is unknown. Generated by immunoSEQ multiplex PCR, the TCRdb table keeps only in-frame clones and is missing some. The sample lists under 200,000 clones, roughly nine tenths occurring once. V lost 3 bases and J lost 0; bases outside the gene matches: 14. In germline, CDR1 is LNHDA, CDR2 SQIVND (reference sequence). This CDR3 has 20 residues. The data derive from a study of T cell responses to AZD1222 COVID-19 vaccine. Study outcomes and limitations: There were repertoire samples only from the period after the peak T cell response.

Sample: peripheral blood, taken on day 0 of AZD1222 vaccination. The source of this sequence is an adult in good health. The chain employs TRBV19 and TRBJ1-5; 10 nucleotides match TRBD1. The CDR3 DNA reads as TGTGCCAGTAGTATCACCCCCGTGACAGGGGGCGCCTATAGCAATCAGCCCCAGCATTTT. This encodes CASSITPVTGGAYSNQPQHF.